These 29 T cell receptor beta chains were all obtained from the same sample, sequenced in a study of cytomegalovirus exposure and HLA in healthy donors. With 60 Vbeta and 13 Jbeta primers, the PCR was carried out. Profiled with immunoSEQ multiplex PCR; TCRdb holds only in-frame clones, not every one. The sample has 200,000 or so clones, 87% seen once. The specimen sequenced was PBMCs. These receptors came from a man aged 25-40 years in good health and CMV-seronegative.

The chain couples TRBV10-1 to TRBJ2-7; 10 nucleotides align to TRBD2. V shed 3 bases and J 2 bases; nucleotides not matched to a gene: 4. The CDR3 length is 15 residues. Germline V gene sequence: CDR1 WNHNN, CDR2 SYGVQD (reference sequence). This chain's CDR3 is CASSDSGGPPYEQYF. CDR3 nucleotide sequence: TGCGCCAGCAGTGATAGCGGGGGGCCCCCCTACGAGCAGTACTTC.

This clone has a single count. The chain couples TRBV6-5 to TRBJ2-7; no clear D. Trimming cost V 2 bases and J 4 bases, with 6 bases left between them. From germline, CDR1 is MNHEY and CDR2 SVGAGI. The CDR3 loop spans 12 amino acids. The chain's CDR3 is CASSYGQYEQYF. For the CDR3, the DNA is TGTGCCAGCAGTTACGGGCAGTACGAGCAGTACTTC.

The gene calls are TRBV28 and TRBJ1-3; 7 bases agree with TRBD1. This CDR3 is built from 12 residues. CDR1 is MDHEN, CDR2 SYDVKM, per germline. J lost 14 bases, V lost 3 bases, and 7 bases had no gene match. Here the CDR3 DNA reads TGTGCCAGCAGTTTTTCAACAGGGGATGTATATTTT. It is translated as CASSFSTGDVYF.

Turning to this clone: Relative to the germline gene, one junction end is altered; a read error may explain this. This sequence joins TRBV4-3 and TRBJ2-4; TRBD1 matches at 9 bases. The length of the CDR3 is 14 residues. In germline, CDR1 is LGHNA, CDR2 YSLEER. CDR3 in amino acids: CASSRTGGKNSQYF. The CDR3 nucleotides read TGCGCCAGCAGTCGTACAGGGGGCAAAAACAGTCAGTACTTC.

The chain joins TRBV2 to TRBJ2-1; 9 bases line up with TRBD2. V dropped 9 bases and J dropped 12; count of bases not matched to a gene: 15. This CDR3 spans 14 amino acids. CDR1 is SNHLY, CDR2 FYNNEI, per germline. The CDR3 is CASSILAGEVGQFF. The CDR3 DNA reads as TGTGCCAGTAGTATCTTAGCGGGGGAAGTCGGGCAGTTCTTC.

The chain couples TRBV2 to TRBJ2-3, with 7 bases identical to TRBD2. CDR1 is SNHLY, CDR2 FYNNEI, per germline. Germline trimming cut 8 bases from V and 4 bases from J; bases unmatched to any gene: 9. This CDR3 is 14 amino acids long. CDR3 sequence (DNA): TGTGCCAGCCGCTCTACGCGGGGGTCAGATACGCAGTATTTT. This translates into CASRSTRGSDTQYF.

The chain combines TRBV28 with TRBJ2-5; 10 bases are a match to TRBD1. V dropped 8 bases and J dropped 1; count of bases not matched to a gene: 4. The CDR3 totals 14 residues. The V gene's germline CDR1 is MDHEN and CDR2 SYDVKM. This CDR3 is CASRTGGTQETQYF. As DNA, the CDR3 is TGTGCCAGCCGGACAGGGGGTACCCAAGAGACCCAGTACTTC.

The chain employs TRBV7-2 and TRBJ2-7; tentative D call: TRBD2 (6 bases). The CDR3 has 18 amino acids. Germline CDR1 is SGHTA and CDR2 is FQGNSA. V lost 1 base and J lost 2, with 21 bases in between. The CDR3 is CASSLGGFSAGFPYEQYF. The CDR3 DNA reads TGTGCCAGCAGCTTAGGAGGCTTTTCGGCGGGATTTCCCTACGAGCAGTACTTC. The full variable domain, with the rest looked up from reference TRBV7-2 and TRBJ2-7, is GAGVSQSPSNKVTEKGKDVELRCDPISGHTALYWYRQSLGQGLEFLIYFQGNSAPDKSGLPSDRFSAERTGGSVSTLTIQRTQQEDSAVYLCASSLGGFSAGFPYEQYFGPGTRLTVT.

The J gene is TRBJ2-3, the V gene TRBV9, with 7 bases that match TRBD1. The junction had 7 bases not matched to a gene; V was cut back by 7 bases and J by 2 bases. Germline assignment: CDR1 SGDLS and CDR2 YYNGEE. The CDR3 contains 14 residues. CDR3 nucleotides: TGTGCCAGCGACAGGGACGGTTACACAGATACGCAGTATTTT. Its translation is CASDRDGYTDTQYF.

This clone was detected only once. The gene calls are TRBV6-6 and TRBJ1-6; 7 bases are a match to TRBD1. V shed 10 bases, J shed 9 bases, and the junction held 12 bases outside the gene matches. The germline V gene encodes CDR1 MNHNY and CDR2 SVGAGI (reference sequence). CDR3 size: 14 residues. This CDR3 is CATYDPTGASPLHF. DNA of the CDR3: TGTGCCACCTACGACCCTACAGGGGCTTCACCCCTCCACTTT.

The CDR3 DNA follows: TGTGCCAGCGGGCTAGAGACCCAGTACTTC. Translation: CASGLETQYF. The gene calls are TRBV6-5 and TRBJ2-5; D gene uncertain. V was trimmed by 8 bases and J by 4 bases, leaving 5 bases between them. Germline CDR1 and CDR2: MNHEY and SVGAGI. CDR3 length: 10 residues.

The chain recombines TRBV5-1 with TRBJ1-1; D is possibly TRBD1 (5 bases). V shed 2 bases and J shed 3 bases, with 11 bases lying between them. The CDR3 is 14 amino acids. The germline V gene encodes CDR1 SGHRS and CDR2 YFSETQ. As DNA, the CDR3 is TGCGCCAGCAGCTTTACCGGGGGGGACACTGAAGCTTTCTTT. Translating it yields CASSFTGGDTEAFF.

The rearrangement uses TRBV7-8 and TRBJ2-1; 10 positions agree with TRBD2. Germline values: CDR1 SGHVS, CDR2 FQNEAQ. V lost 1 base, J lost 10 bases, and 13 bases stayed unmatched. The CDR3 is 17 residues long. The CDR3 nucleotides read TGTGCCAGCAGCTTAGGGGACTTTAGCGGGGGGTCTGGGGAGCAGTTCTTC. Translating it yields CASSLGDFSGGSGEQFF.

This clone came up once. The chain employs TRBV4-3 and TRBJ1-4; D gene uncertain. V was clipped by 0 bases and J by 8 bases, with 10 bases between them. CDR1 is LGHNA and CDR2 is YSLEER in the germline V gene. CDR3 length: 14 residues. For the CDR3, the DNA is TGCGCCAGCAGCCAAGACTGGGGAGGAGAAAAACTGTTTTTT. Translation gives CASSQDWGGEKLFF.

The V gene is TRBV28, the J gene TRBJ2-1; 10 bases line up with TRBD2. The CDR3 length is 16 residues. V was clipped by 5 bases and J by 6 bases; unmatched bases: 10. Germline CDR1 is MDHEN and CDR2 is SYDVKM. The CDR3 spells CASSAPGTSATNEQFF. The CDR3 nucleotides read TGTGCCAGCAGTGCGCCCGGGACTAGCGCGACCAATGAGCAGTTCTTC.

The count of this clone is one. J is TRBJ2-1 and V is TRBV12-1; TRBD1, the table's D call, was not compared with the DNA. TRBV12-1 is labeled a pseudogene. This CDR3 comprises 15 residues. The CDR3 nucleotides are TGTGCCAGCAGCTTTTCAGTGGGCCCCTACAATGAGCAGTTCTTC. This translates into CASSFSVGPYNEQFF.

The rearrangement uses TRBV2 and TRBJ2-3; 12 bases line up with TRBD1. CDR3 size: 18 residues. The trim removed 8 bases at V and 2 bases at J, leaving 14 bases unmatched. CDR1 SNHLY and CDR2 FYNNEI come from the germline V gene. This CDR3 is CASGLGWDRGPVTDTQYF. The CDR3 coding sequence is TGTGCCAGCGGACTCGGCTGGGACAGGGGGCCGGTCACAGATACGCAGTATTTT.

This clone has a handful of counts. This chain joins TRBV19 and TRBJ1-5, with TRBD1 matching over 7 bases. The J segment lost 0 bases and the V segment lost 6 bases, leaving 8 bases of the junction unmatched. This CDR3 region has 16 residues. CDR1 LNHDA and CDR2 SQIVND come from the germline V gene (reference sequence). The CDR3 here is CASSQQGRNSNQPQHF. The CDR3 DNA reads TGTGCCAGTAGCCAACAGGGGCGGAATAGCAATCAGCCCCAGCATTTT. Using reference TRBV19 and TRBJ1-5 for the parts outside the CDR3, the full variable domain is DGGITQSPKYLFRKEGQNVTLSCEQNLNHDAMYWYRQDPGQGLRLIYYSQIVNDFQKGDIAEGYSVSREKKESFPLTVTSAQKNPTAFYLCASSQQGRNSNQPQHFGDGTRLSIL.

A remark on this clone: Other DNA sequences within the sample encode an identical CDR3. CDR3 bases: TGTGCCAGTAGTATAGGCCAGGGCACAGATACGCAGTATTTT. Its protein is CASSIGQGTDTQYF. The V call is TRBV19, the J call TRBJ2-3; D not certain. Germline V gene sequence: CDR1 LNHDA, CDR2 SQIVND (reference sequence). CDR3 length: 14 amino acids. V gave up 1 base and J gave up 1 base, with 6 bases separating them. Looking up the rest from reference TRBV19 and TRBJ2-3 gives the full variable domain: DGGITQSPKYLFRKEGQNVTLSCEQNLNHDAMYWYRQDPGQGLRLIYYSQIVNDFQKGDIAEGYSVSREKKESFPLTVTSAQKNPTAFYLCASSIGQGTDTQYFGPGTRLTVL.

J is TRBJ2-5 and V is TRBV5-1; 15 bases line up with TRBD2. The CDR3 is made up of 15 amino acids. CDR1 and CDR2 from the germline V gene are SGHRS and YFSETQ. V was pared by 4 bases and J by 7 bases, with 5 bases of the junction left unmatched. The CDR3 coding sequence is TGCGCCAGCAGCCAACTGGGACTAGCGGGGGGGACCCAGTACTTC. This translates into CASSQLGLAGGTQYF.

The DNA of the CDR3 is TGTGCCAGCAGCCTCAATGCAGGGACAGAGAGAATGGAGACCCAGTACTTC. Translation: CASSLNAGTERMETQYF. V and J are TRBV7-2 and TRBJ2-5; 7 bases are shared with TRBD1. Unmatched junction bases numbered 17, after V lost 5 bases and J lost 5 bases. The CDR3 extends over 17 amino acids. Looked up from germline, CDR1 is SGHTA and CDR2 is FQGNSA.

The chain combines TRBV28 with TRBJ2-1; 11 nucleotides line up with TRBD2. After removal of 6 bases from V and 7 bases from J, the junction contained 8 bases not matched to a gene. Germline V CDR1 and CDR2: MDHEN, SYDVKM. This CDR3 has 15 amino acids. CDR3 nucleotide sequence: TGTGCCAGCAGCTATATAGCGGGAGGGCCGAATGAGCAGTTCTTC. This encodes CASSYIAGGPNEQFF. Variable domain in full (rest from reference TRBV28 and TRBJ2-1): DVKVTQSSRYLVKRTGEKVFLECVQDMDHENMFWYRQDPGLGLRLIYFSYDVKMKEKGDIPEGYSVSREKKERFSLILESASTNQTSMYLCASSYIAGGPNEQFFGPGTRLTVL.

The chain carries TRBV27 and TRBJ2-1; D might be TRBD2 (7 bases). Germline CDR1 reads MNHEY; CDR2 reads SMNVEV (reference sequence). V was trimmed by 5 bases and J by 0 bases, leaving 11 bases between them. This CDR3 contains 15 residues. The CDR3 DNA reads TGTGCCAGCAGTGAGGGGGGGCACTCCTACAATGAGCAGTTCTTC. Its translation is CASSEGGHSYNEQFF.

This chain joins TRBV28 and TRBJ2-7, with 15 positions matching TRBD2. The CDR3 spans 17 residues. V was pared by 8 bases and J by 8 bases, with 16 bases of the junction left unmatched. Germline-derived CDR1 and CDR2 are MDHEN and SYDVKM. Here the CDR3 reads CASLSRGLAGGHVQQYF. The CDR3 DNA reads as TGTGCCAGCCTTTCGAGGGGACTAGCGGGAGGCCACGTGCAGCAGTACTTC. The full variable domain, rest sourced from reference TRBV28 and TRBJ2-7, is DVKVTQSSRYLVKRTGEKVFLECVQDMDHENMFWYRQDPGLGLRLIYFSYDVKMKEKGDIPEGYSVSREKKERFSLILESASTNQTSMYLCASLSRGLAGGHVQQYFGPGTRLTVT.

The chain couples TRBV11-3 to TRBJ2-2; 10 positions match TRBD2. With V trimmed by 2 bases and J by 4 bases, 1 base remained unmatched. This CDR3 comprises 15 residues. Germline CDR1 reads SGHNT; CDR2 reads YENEEA. For the CDR3, the DNA is TGTGCCAGCAGCTTATTAGCGGGGGGCACCGGGGAGCTGTTTTTT. It codes for CASSLLAGGTGELFF.

The J gene is TRBJ2-2, the V gene TRBV6-6, with D possibly TRBD1 on 5 matching bases. This CDR3 has 13 residues. V lost 8 bases to trimming and J lost 1 base, with 8 bases between them. The V gene's germline CDR1 is MNHNY and CDR2 SVGAGI (reference sequence). DNA for the CDR3: TGTGCCAGCTGCAGGGTGAACACCGGGGAGCTGTTTTTT. This encodes CASCRVNTGELFF.

The V gene is TRBV28, the J gene TRBJ1-1; no clear D gene. Germline V CDR1 and CDR2: MDHEN, SYDVKM. The V end lost 2 bases, the J end lost 6 bases, and 4 bases lay between the germline ends. The CDR3 extends over 11 amino acids. The DNA of the CDR3 is TGTGCCAGCAGTTTAAGCTCTGAAGCTTTCTTT. The encoded protein is CASSLSSEAFF.

The chain links TRBV2 to TRBJ2-4; 9 bases map to TRBD2. Germline V lookup: CDR1 SNHLY, CDR2 FYNNEI. V gave up 8 bases and J gave up 0 bases; unmatched junction bases: 8. This CDR3 has 16 amino acids. The CDR3 protein is CASAGGAGLAKNIQYF. For the CDR3, the DNA is TGTGCCAGCGCGGGGGGGGCAGGTCTAGCCAAAAACATTCAGTACTTC.

The chain has TRBV10-1 and TRBJ1-1; possible D gene TRBD1, 5 bases. V lost 7 bases to trimming and J lost 1 base, with 13 bases between them. Germline V gene lookup returns CDR1 WNHNN and CDR2 SYGVQD (reference sequence). The CDR3 is 14 residues long. CDR3 in amino acids: CASTRDSGNTEAFF. CDR3 in DNA: TGCGCCAGCACCAGGGATTCGGGGAACACTGAAGCTTTCTTT.